The rows below give T cell receptor beta chains drawn from one sample of a study of response to subunit inactivated influenza vaccine. TCRdb re-derived calls from the RT-PCR reads in MiXCR, one entry per CDR3 protein. The top ten clones hold less than 4% of a sample with about 500,000 distinct CDR3 sequences, approximately 15% of them seen once. The material was CD4+ T cells sorted from PBMCs, obtained around 2 years after vaccination. The receptors shown here come from a man between 45 and 75 years old who received an inactivated influenza vaccine. The CDR3 runs from the conserved cysteine through the conserved F or W. Each record gives: V gene, J gene, CDR3 protein.

TRBV3-1	TRBJ1-5	CASSQVRRQSNQPQHF
TRBV4-1	TRBJ2-7	CASSQEGPSSYEQYF
TRBV5-5	TRBJ1-1	CASSSQQGRGTEAFF
TRBV12-3/TRBV12-4	TRBJ1-3	CASSNRGSRNTIYF
TRBV5-1	TRBJ1-3	CASSLGVVSGTGNTIYF
TRBV4-2	TRBJ2-6	CASSQYLVTGSGANVLTF
TRBV27	TRBJ2-1	CASSPWTSGSRDEQFF
TRBV5-6	TRBJ2-4	CASSFPGGPAKNIQYF
TRBV12-3/TRBV12-4	TRBJ2-2	CASSFSAGSVTGELFF
TRBV10-3	TRBJ2-1	CAISKDRSSYNEQFF
TRBV7-9	TRBJ2-7	CASISGTGGYEQYF
TRBV6-1	TRBJ2-1	CASSQYRLAGRVDEQFF
TRBV3-1	TRBJ1-4	CASSLRGRGQANEKLFF
TRBV3-1	TRBJ2-2	CASSQLAGSDTGELFF
TRBV5-6	TRBJ2-5	CASSLLQGTGQETQYF
TRBV7-2	TRBJ1-1	CASSPRGRGTEAFF
TRBV10-3	TRBJ1-4	CAISGQGFEKLFF
TRBV5-5	TRBJ2-1	CASSLRSLTSYNEQFF
TRBV10-3	TRBJ2-1	CAITRTSGGAYNEQFF
TRBV11-2	TRBJ2-2	CASSLAIAGNTGELFF
TRBV20-1	TRBJ2-1	CSATGTSGSFSNEQFF
TRBV10-3	TRBJ2-7	CAISGGTSGLYEQYF
TRBV5-5	TRBJ1-5	CASTSDDYSNQPQHF
TRBV3-1	TRBJ1-3	CASSYQGQDTIYF
TRBV6-4	TRBJ2-3	CASSVTQRDTQYF